The source of this T cell receptor (beta chain) is a study of technical replicates of blood from several donors. Per the germline V gene, CDR1 is SGHRS and CDR2 is YFSETQ. The CDR3 is made up of 16 amino acids. J lost 4 bases, V lost 0 bases, and 2 bases had no gene match. Data came from immunoSEQ multiplex PCR; TCRdb stores just in-frame clones and leaves some out. This sample has more than 15,000 clones, with 85% to 90% found just once. The receptor was isolated from a human donor in good health. The sequenced sample was PBMCs. The V and J genes are TRBV5-1 and TRBJ2-3; 13 nucleotides agree with TRBD2. The chain's CDR3 is CASSLGLAGGADTQYF. In DNA form, the CDR3 reads TGCGCCAGCAGCTTGGGACTAGCGGGAGGCGCAGATACGCAGTATTTT.